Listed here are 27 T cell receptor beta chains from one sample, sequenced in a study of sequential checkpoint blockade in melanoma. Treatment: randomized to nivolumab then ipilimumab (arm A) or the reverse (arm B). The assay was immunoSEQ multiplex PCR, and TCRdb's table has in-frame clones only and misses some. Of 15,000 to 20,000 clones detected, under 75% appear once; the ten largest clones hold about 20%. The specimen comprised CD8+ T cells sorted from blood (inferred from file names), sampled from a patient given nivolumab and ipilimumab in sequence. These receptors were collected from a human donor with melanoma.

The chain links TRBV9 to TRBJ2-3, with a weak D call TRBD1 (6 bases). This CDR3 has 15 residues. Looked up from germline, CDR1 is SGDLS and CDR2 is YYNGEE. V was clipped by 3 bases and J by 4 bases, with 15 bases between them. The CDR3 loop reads CASSAGGYRADTQYF. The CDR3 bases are TGTGCCAGCAGCGCAGGCGGGTACAGGGCAGATACGCAGTATTTT.

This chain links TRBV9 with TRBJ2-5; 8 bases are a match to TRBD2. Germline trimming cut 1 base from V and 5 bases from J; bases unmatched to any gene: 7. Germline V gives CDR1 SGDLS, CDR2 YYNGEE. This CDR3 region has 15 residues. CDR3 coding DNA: TGTGCCAGCAGCGTACTAGCGGGCCCTGGGGAGACCCAGTACTTC. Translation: CASSVLAGPGETQYF.

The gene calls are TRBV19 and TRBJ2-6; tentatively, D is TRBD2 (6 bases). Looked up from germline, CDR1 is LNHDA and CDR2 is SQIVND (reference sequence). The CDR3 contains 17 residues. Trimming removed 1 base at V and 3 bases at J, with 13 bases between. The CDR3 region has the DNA TGTGCCAGTAGTATAGGAGGCGGGATGCGTGGGGCCAACGTCCTGACTTTC. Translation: CASSIGGGMRGANVLTF.

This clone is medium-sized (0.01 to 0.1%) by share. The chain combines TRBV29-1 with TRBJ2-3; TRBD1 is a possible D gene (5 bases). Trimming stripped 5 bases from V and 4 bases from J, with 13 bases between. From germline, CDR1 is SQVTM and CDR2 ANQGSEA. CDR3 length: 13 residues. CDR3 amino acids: CSVSQGGADTQYF. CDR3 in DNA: TGCAGCGTTAGCCAGGGTGGAGCAGATACGCAGTATTTT.

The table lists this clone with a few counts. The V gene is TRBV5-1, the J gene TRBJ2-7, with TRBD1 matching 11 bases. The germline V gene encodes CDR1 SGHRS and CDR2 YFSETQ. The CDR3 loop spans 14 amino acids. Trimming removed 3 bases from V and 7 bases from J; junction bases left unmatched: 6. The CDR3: CASSSGQGALEQYF. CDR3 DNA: TGCGCCAGCAGCTCCGGACAGGGGGCGCTGGAGCAGTACTTC.

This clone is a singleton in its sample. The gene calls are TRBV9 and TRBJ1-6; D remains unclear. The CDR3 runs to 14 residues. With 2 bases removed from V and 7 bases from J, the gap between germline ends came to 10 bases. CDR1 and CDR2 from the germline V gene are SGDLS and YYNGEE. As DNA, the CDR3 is TGTGCCAGCAGCGTTGACGCGGAAAATTCACCCCTCCACTTT. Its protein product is CASSVDAENSPLHF.

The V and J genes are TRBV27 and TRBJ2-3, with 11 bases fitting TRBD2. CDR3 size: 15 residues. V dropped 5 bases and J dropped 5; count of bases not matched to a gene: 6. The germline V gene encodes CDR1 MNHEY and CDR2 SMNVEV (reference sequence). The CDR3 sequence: CASSPLAGGKDTQYF. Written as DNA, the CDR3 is TGTGCCAGCAGTCCTCTAGCGGGAGGCAAAGATACGCAGTATTTT.

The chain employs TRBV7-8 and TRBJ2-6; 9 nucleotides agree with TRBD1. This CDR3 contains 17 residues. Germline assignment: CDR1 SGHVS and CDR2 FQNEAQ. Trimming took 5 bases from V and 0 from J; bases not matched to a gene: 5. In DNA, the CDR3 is TGTGCCAGCAGCCAGGGACAGGGTTACTCTGGGGCCAACGTCCTGACTTTC. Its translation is CASSQGQGYSGANVLTF.

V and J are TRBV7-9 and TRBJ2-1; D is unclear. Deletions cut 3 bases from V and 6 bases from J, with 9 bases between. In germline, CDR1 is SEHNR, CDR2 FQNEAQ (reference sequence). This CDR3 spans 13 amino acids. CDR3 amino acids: CASSLSLGNEQFF. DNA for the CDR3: TGTGCCAGCAGCTTGAGTCTTGGCAATGAGCAGTTCTTC.

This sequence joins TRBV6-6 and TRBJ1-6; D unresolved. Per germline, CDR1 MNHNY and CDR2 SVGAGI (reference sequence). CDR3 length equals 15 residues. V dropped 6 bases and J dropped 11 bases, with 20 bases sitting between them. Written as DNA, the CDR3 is TGTGCCAGCAGCGAACCGGGATTTGCATTGACACCCCTCCACTTT. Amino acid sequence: CASSEPGFALTPLHF.

Written as DNA, the CDR3 is TGTGCCAGTAGTATAGACGCGGGACGGCTGAACACTGAAGCTTTCTTT. Translation gives CASSIDAGRLNTEAFF. The chain carries TRBV19 and TRBJ1-1; tentatively, D is TRBD1 (5 bases). The CDR3 consists of 16 residues. V lost 0 bases to trimming and J lost 0 bases, with 11 bases between them. Germline V gives CDR1 LNHDA, CDR2 SQIVND (reference sequence).

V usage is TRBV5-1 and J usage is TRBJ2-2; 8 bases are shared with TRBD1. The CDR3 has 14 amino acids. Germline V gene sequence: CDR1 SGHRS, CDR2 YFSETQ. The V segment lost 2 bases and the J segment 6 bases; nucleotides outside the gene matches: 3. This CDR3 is CASSLGQGAGELFF. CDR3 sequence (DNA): TGCGCCAGCAGCTTAGGACAGGGCGCCGGGGAGCTGTTTTTT. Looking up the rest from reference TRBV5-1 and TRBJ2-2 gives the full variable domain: KAGVTQTPRYLIKTRGQQVTLSCSPISGHRSVSWYQQTPGQGLQFLFEYFSETQRNKGNFPGRFSGRQFSNSRSEMNVSTLELGDSALYLCASSLGQGAGELFFGEGSRLTVL.

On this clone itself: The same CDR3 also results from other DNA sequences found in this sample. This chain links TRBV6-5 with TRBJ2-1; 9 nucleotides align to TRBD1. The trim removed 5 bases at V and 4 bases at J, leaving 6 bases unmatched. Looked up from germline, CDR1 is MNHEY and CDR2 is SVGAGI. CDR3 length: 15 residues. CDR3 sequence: CASSQGQGAYNEQFF. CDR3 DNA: TGTGCCAGCAGTCAGGGACAGGGTGCTTACAATGAGCAGTTCTTC.

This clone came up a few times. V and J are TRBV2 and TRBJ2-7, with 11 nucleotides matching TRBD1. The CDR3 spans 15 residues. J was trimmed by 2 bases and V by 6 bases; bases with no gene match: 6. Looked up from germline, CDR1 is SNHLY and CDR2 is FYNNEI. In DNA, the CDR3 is TGTGCCAGCAGGAGGGACAGGGGGATCCCCTACGAGCAGTACTTC. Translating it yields CASRRDRGIPYEQYF.

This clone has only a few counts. CDR3 loop: CASSVDGGFGNQPQHF. The CDR3 nucleotides read TGTGCCAGCAGCGTAGATGGGGGGTTTGGTAATCAGCCCCAGCATTTT. The V gene is TRBV9, the J gene TRBJ1-5, with a tentative D call TRBD1 (5 bases). V was clipped by 0 bases and J by 4 bases, with 14 bases between them. Germline assignment: CDR1 SGDLS and CDR2 YYNGEE. The CDR3 loop spans 16 amino acids.

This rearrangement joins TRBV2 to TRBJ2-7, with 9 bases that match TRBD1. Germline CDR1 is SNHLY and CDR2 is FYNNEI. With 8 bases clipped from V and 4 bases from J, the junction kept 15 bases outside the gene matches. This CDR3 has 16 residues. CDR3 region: CASYHPGTGIEYEQYF. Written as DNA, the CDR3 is TGTGCCAGCTACCACCCCGGGACAGGGATCGAGTACGAGCAGTACTTC.

This chain's CDR3 is CASSLGTGRYTGELFF. For the CDR3, the DNA is TGTGCCAGCAGCCTCGGGACAGGGAGGTACACCGGGGAGCTGTTTTTT. V is TRBV27 and J is TRBJ2-2, with 9 bases fitting TRBD1. Germline assignment: CDR1 MNHEY and CDR2 SMNVEV (reference sequence). The CDR3 totals 16 residues. The J segment lost 3 bases and the V segment lost 6 bases, leaving 8 bases of the junction unmatched.

CDR3 sequence (DNA): TGTGCCAGTAGTGTACGCCAGACAGGGTTTGAGACCCAGTACTTC. Translating it yields CASSVRQTGFETQYF. V usage is TRBV19 and J usage is TRBJ2-5; 7 bases align to TRBD1. CDR3 size: 15 residues. Germline V lookup: CDR1 LNHDA, CDR2 SQIVND (reference sequence). V gave up 5 bases and J gave up 5 bases; unmatched junction bases: 11.

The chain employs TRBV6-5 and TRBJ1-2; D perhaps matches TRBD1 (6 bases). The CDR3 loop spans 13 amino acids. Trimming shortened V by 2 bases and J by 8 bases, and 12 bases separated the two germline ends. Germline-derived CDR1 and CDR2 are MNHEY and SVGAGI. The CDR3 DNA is TGTGCCAGCAGTTACCCCGGACAGTTGGGCTACACCTTC. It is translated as CASSYPGQLGYTF.

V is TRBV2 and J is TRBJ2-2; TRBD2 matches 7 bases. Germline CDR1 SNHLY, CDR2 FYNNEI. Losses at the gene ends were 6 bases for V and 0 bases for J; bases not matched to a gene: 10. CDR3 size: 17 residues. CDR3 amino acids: CASRSLAGAANTGELFF. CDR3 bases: TGTGCCAGCAGGTCATTAGCGGGTGCGGCGAACACCGGGGAGCTGTTTTTT. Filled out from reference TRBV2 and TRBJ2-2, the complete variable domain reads EPEVTQTPSHQVTQMGQEVILRCVPISNHLYFYWYRQILGQKVEFLVSFYNNEISEKSEIFDDQFSVERPDGSNFTLKIRSTKLEDSAMYFCASRSLAGAANTGELFFGEGSRLTVL.

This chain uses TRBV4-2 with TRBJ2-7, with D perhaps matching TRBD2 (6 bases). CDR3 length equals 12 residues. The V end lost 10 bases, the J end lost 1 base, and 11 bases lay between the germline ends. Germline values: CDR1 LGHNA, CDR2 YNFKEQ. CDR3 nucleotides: TGTGCCACCGGGACTGTGTCCTACGAGCAGTACTTC. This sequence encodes CATGTVSYEQYF.

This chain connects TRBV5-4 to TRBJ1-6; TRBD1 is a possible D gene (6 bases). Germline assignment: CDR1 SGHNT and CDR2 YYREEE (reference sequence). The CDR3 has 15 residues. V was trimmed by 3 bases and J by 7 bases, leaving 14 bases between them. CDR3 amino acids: CASSSRGLGNSPLHF. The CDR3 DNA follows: TGTGCCAGCAGCTCGCGGGGGCTTGGGAATTCACCCCTCCACTTT. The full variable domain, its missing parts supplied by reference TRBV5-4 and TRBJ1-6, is ETGVTQSPTHLIKTRGQQVTLRCSSQSGHNTVSWYQQALGQGPQFIFQYYREEENGRGNFPPRFSGLQFPNYSSELNVNALELDDSALYLCASSSRGLGNSPLHFGNGTRLTVT.

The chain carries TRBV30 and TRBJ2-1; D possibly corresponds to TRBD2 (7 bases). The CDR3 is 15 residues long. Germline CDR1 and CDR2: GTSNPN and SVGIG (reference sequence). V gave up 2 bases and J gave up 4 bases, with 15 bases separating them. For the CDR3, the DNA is TGTGCCTGGAGTCTCTCCGGGGGGCTGTACAATGAGCAGTTCTTC. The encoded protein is CAWSLSGGLYNEQFF.

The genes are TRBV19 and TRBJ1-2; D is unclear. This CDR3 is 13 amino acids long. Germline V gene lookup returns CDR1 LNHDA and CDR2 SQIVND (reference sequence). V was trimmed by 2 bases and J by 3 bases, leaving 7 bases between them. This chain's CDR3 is CASSIWADYGYTF. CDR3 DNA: TGTGCCAGTAGTATATGGGCCGACTATGGCTACACCTTC.

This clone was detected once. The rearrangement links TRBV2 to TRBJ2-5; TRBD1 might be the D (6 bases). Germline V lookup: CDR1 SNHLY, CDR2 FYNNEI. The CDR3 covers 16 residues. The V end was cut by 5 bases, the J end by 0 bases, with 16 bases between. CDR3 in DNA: TGTGCCAGCAGTCCTACAGGGCGGTGGAACCAAGAGACCCAGTACTTC. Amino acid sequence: CASSPTGRWNQETQYF.

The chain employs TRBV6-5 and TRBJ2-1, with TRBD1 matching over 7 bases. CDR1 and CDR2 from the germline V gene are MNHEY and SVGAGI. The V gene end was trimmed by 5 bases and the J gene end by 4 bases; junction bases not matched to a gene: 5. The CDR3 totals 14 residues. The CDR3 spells CASSTGDGYNEQFF. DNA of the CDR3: TGTGCCAGCAGTACAGGGGATGGGTACAATGAGCAGTTCTTC.

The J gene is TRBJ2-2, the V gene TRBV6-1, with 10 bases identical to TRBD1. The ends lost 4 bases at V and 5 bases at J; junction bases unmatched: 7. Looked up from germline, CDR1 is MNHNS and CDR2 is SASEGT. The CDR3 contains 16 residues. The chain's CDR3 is CASSARQGAGTGELFF. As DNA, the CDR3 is TGTGCCAGCAGTGCCCGACAGGGGGCCGGGACCGGGGAGCTGTTTTTT.